This T cell receptor (beta chain) was observed in a study of early T cells in non-severe SARS-CoV-2 infection. This CDR3 spans 15 amino acids. Between the trimmed V and J ends, which lost 6 bases and 2 bases, there was a span of 13 bases. Germline lookup yields CDR1 KGHDR and CDR2 SFDVKD. Individual cDNA molecules were tagged with unique molecular identifiers, the study reported. TCRdb processed the 5' RACE reads anew with MiXCR; each CDR3 protein has one entry. The data show 45,000 to 70,000 distinct CDR3 sequences, around a tenth seen once. The genes are TRBV24-1 and TRBJ2-1, with D perhaps matching TRBD2 (6 bases). Sequences were obtained from whole blood. This TCR derives from an adult who was a healthcare worker with PCR-confirmed SARS-CoV-2 infection or an uninfected control (not recorded which). The CDR3 region is CATSIPSAAYNEQFF. The CDR3 bases are TGTGCCACCAGTATCCCTAGCGCCGCCTACAATGAGCAGTTCTTC.